This entry lists 31 T cell receptor beta chains sequenced from one sample in a study of T-cell memory formation after mild COVID-19. TCRdb processed the 5' RACE reads anew with MiXCR; each CDR3 protein has one entry. The sample has more than 200,000 distinct CDR3 sequences; about a sixth are singletons. Material for sequencing was PBMCs or a T cell subset sorted from them (not recorded which). Source of these receptors: a man aged 18 to 35 who had mild COVID-19 (a few samples of this study predate the infection). Cell type and time point are not known.

As regards this clonotype: A read error may account for a junction end that differs from germline. The CDR3 bases are TGCGCCAGCAGCAAAGATCTAGGACCCCAGGGGGGCTACACCTTC. Protein product: CASSKDLGPQGGYTF. This chain connects TRBV4-3 to TRBJ1-2, with D possibly being TRBD1 (6 bases). Germline V gene data show CDR1 as LGHNA and CDR2 as YSLEER. CDR3 size: 15 residues.

The rearrangement links TRBV11-2 to TRBJ2-5; D might be TRBD1 or TRBD2, each matching 6 bases. V gave up 5 bases and J gave up 5 bases, with 15 bases separating them. There are 14 residues in the CDR3. Germline V gene data show CDR1 as SGHAT and CDR2 as FQNNGV. The CDR3 region is CASSKVGGPETQYF. The CDR3 nucleotides read TGTGCCAGCAGCAAAGTTGGGGGGCCCGAGACCCAGTACTTC.

The V and J genes are TRBV7-8 and TRBJ1-1, with D tentatively TRBD1 (5 bases). V lost 5 bases and J 1 base, leaving 17 bases between the germline ends. Germline V gene data show CDR1 as SGHVS and CDR2 as FQNEAQ. The CDR3 loop spans 16 amino acids. CDR3 sequence: CASSPRGGTENTEAFF. The CDR3 nucleotides read TGTGCCAGCAGCCCCCGGGGAGGGACTGAGAACACTGAAGCTTTCTTT. The whole variable domain, remainder taken from reference TRBV7-8 and TRBJ1-1, is GAGVSQSPRYKVAKRGQDVALRCDPISGHVSLFWYQQALGQGPEFLTYFQNEAQLDKSGLPSDRFFAERPEGSVSTLKIQRTQQEDSAVYLCASSPRGGTENTEAFFGQGTRLTVV.

The table lists this clonotype with a few counts. The genes are TRBV30 and TRBJ1-1; perhaps TRBD1 as D (6 bases). The germline gives CDR1 GTSNPN, CDR2 SVGIG (reference sequence). The CDR3 is 12 residues long. Deletions cut 1 base from V and 10 bases from J, with 13 bases between. The DNA of the CDR3 is TGTGCCTGGAGTGCCGGAGGGGGTCGAGCTTTCTTT. Translating gives CAWSAGGGRAFF.

The chain is built from TRBV18 and TRBJ2-7; a weak D match, TRBD1 (5 bases). The V end lost 5 bases, the J end lost 7 bases, and 9 bases lay between the germline ends. CDR1 is KGHSH and CDR2 is LQKENI in the germline V gene. The CDR3 consists of 11 residues. The DNA of the CDR3 is TGTGCCAGCTCAATCGACAGAGAGCAGTACTTC. As protein: CASSIDREQYF. The entire variable domain, with the rest obtained from reference TRBV18 and TRBJ2-7, is as follows: NAGVMQNPRHLVRRRGQEARLRCSPMKGHSHVYWYRQLPEEGLKFMVYLQKENIIDESGMPKERFSAEFPKEGPSILRIQQVVRGDSAAYFCASSIDREQYFGPGTRLTVT.

This clonotype appeared a few times. V usage is TRBV5-6 and J usage is TRBJ2-3, with 8 bases fitting TRBD1. This CDR3 is 17 amino acids long. The junction had 9 bases not matched to a gene; V was cut back by 0 bases and J by 3 bases. Germline CDR1 reads SGHDT; CDR2 reads YYEEEE. The CDR3 loop reads CASSLANQGARTDTQYF. The CDR3 DNA sequence: TGTGCCAGCAGCTTGGCCAACCAGGGGGCGCGAACAGATACGCAGTATTTT. The full variable domain, its missing parts supplied by reference TRBV5-6 and TRBJ2-3, is DAGVTQSPTHLIKTRGQQVTLRCSPKSGHDTVSWYQQALGQGPQFIFQYYEEEERQRGNFPDRFSGHQFPNYSSELNVNALLLGDSALYLCASSLANQGARTDTQYFGPGTRLTVL.

This clonotype was detected a few times. The chain carries TRBV7-2 and TRBJ2-7; D not resolved. Germline V gene sequence: CDR1 SGHTA, CDR2 FQGNSA. The CDR3 extends over 13 amino acids. V lost 5 bases to trimming and J lost 8 bases, with 16 bases between them. CDR3 nucleotides: TGTGCCAGCAGCGGCTGGGCAAGTCGGCAGCAGTACTTC. It yields the protein CASSGWASRQQYF.

This clonotype was found a few times. The rearrangement joins TRBV24-1 to TRBJ1-1; D unresolved. The CDR3 runs 11 residues. From germline, CDR1 is KGHDR and CDR2 SFDVKD. V lost 7 bases to trimming and J lost 10 bases, with 12 bases between them. This CDR3 is CATRGLDGAFF. The CDR3 DNA reads TGTGCCACCAGAGGGTTGGATGGAGCTTTCTTT.

This clonotype has only a few counts. The chain uses TRBV27 and TRBJ2-3; D gene uncertain. The CDR3 spans 16 residues. CDR1 and CDR2 from the germline V gene are MNHEY and SMNVEV (reference sequence). V lost 2 bases to trimming and J lost 2 bases, with 14 bases between them. In DNA form, the CDR3 reads TGTGCCAGCAGTTTAATCCAGACGTCTTCCACAGATACGCAGTATTTT. This encodes CASSLIQTSSTDTQYF.

The chain employs TRBV7-2 and TRBJ2-2; D is unclear. CDR1 SGHTA and CDR2 FQGNSA come from the germline V gene. Trimming pared 3 bases from V and 5 bases from J, leaving 10 bases between. The CDR3 has 14 residues. In DNA, the CDR3 is TGTGCCAGCAGCTTTAGGCAGATTACCGGGGAGCTGTTTTTT. Its protein product is CASSFRQITGELFF.

This clonotype was observed a few times. The V and J genes are TRBV4-2 and TRBJ2-1, with D possibly matching TRBD2 (7 bases). Germline V gene data show CDR1 as LGHNA and CDR2 as YNFKEQ. This CDR3 has 15 amino acids. V was trimmed by 5 bases and J by 7 bases, leaving 18 bases between them. DNA for the CDR3: TGTGCCAGCAGCGCCCGAGGGGGGGATAAGAATGAGCAGTTCTTC. This encodes CASSARGGDKNEQFF.

At least ten counts were recorded for this clonotype. This rearrangement joins TRBV5-1 to TRBJ2-2, with a possible D match to TRBD2 (7 bases). CDR1 is SGHRS and CDR2 is YFSETQ in the germline V gene. The V gene lost 4 bases and the J gene lost 0 bases, with 10 bases spanning the gap. The CDR3 is 15 residues long. Here the CDR3 DNA reads TGCGCCAGCAGCAGCGGGACACCGAACACCGGGGAGCTGTTTTTT. Protein: CASSSGTPNTGELFF.

The V call is TRBV7-9, the J call TRBJ1-1; 8 bases are shared with TRBD1. J gave up 5 bases and V 6 bases, and 5 bases lay outside the gene matches. Germline V lookup: CDR1 SEHNR, CDR2 FQNEAQ (reference sequence). The CDR3 extends over 13 amino acids. The CDR3 protein is CASSQGARTEAFF. The DNA for the CDR3 is TGTGCCAGCAGTCAGGGGGCGAGAACTGAAGCTTTCTTT.

A few counts support this clonotype. As DNA, the CDR3 is TGTGCCAGCAGCCCCCAGGGGGGCGCCTACTATGGCTACACCTTC. It specifies CASSPQGGAYYGYTF. This chain uses TRBV7-3 with TRBJ1-2; the match to TRBD1 covers 7 bases. V lost 5 bases, J lost 3 bases, and 9 bases stayed unmatched. The CDR3 contains 15 residues. Germline loops: CDR1 SGHTA, CDR2 FQGTGA. Based on the CDR3 plus reference TRBV7-3 and TRBJ1-2, the full variable domain is GAGVSQTPSNKVTEKGKYVELRCDPISGHTALYWYRQSLGQGPEFLIYFQGTGAADDSGLPNDRFFAVRPEGSVSTLKIQRTERGDSAVYLCASSPQGGAYYGYTFGSGTRLTVV.

This chain connects TRBV6-6 to TRBJ1-1, with unresolved D. This CDR3 has 13 residues. Deletions cut 5 bases from V and 1 base from J, with 8 bases between. CDR1 MNHNY and CDR2 SVGAGI come from the germline V gene (reference sequence). CDR3 sequence (DNA): TGTGCCAGCAGTCCAGAGAGGAACACTGAAGCTTTCTTT. Its translation: CASSPERNTEAFF.

The chain has TRBV5-6 and TRBJ1-2; D is unclear. CDR1 and CDR2 (germline): SGHDT, YYEEEE. The CDR3 runs 12 residues. Trimming pared 1 base from V and 6 bases from J, leaving 7 bases between. The DNA for the CDR3 is TGTGCCAGCAGCTTGTCTCCTAATGGCTACACCTTC. Translated: CASSLSPNGYTF. Together with reference TRBV5-6 and TRBJ1-2, the CDR3 gives the full variable domain: DAGVTQSPTHLIKTRGQQVTLRCSPKSGHDTVSWYQQALGQGPQFIFQYYEEEERQRGNFPDRFSGHQFPNYSSELNVNALLLGDSALYLCASSLSPNGYTFGSGTRLTVV.

This chain links TRBV7-8 with TRBJ2-2; D tentatively reads TRBD1 or TRBD2 (5 bases each). Germline CDR1 reads SGHVS; CDR2 reads FQNEAQ. CDR3 size: 16 residues. V was clipped by 4 bases and J by 2 bases, with 14 bases between them. Here the CDR3 DNA reads TGTGCCAGCAGCTACCGGGACCTCATTAACACCGGGGAGCTGTTTTTT. The encoded protein is CASSYRDLINTGELFF.

The rearrangement links TRBV20-1 to TRBJ2-5, with 9 bases fitting TRBD2. The germline V gene has CDR1 DFQATT and CDR2 SNEGSKA (reference sequence). This CDR3 contains 16 residues. V trimming: 5 bases; J trimming: 5 bases; junction bases outside the gene matches: 15. DNA for the CDR3: TGCAGTGCTCCTCGCCCACAAGCGGGGGGAGGCGAGACCCAGTACTTC. Translation: CSAPRPQAGGGETQYF.

This clonotype showed up just a few times. The rearrangement joins TRBV6-2 or TRBV6-3 to TRBJ2-1; 7 bases line up with TRBD2. Germline-derived CDR1 and CDR2 are MNHEY and SVGEGT. The trim removed 6 bases at V and 8 bases at J, leaving 4 bases unmatched. CDR3 length: 12 amino acids. The CDR3 protein is CASRTSSYEQFF. CDR3 in DNA: TGTGCCAGCAGGACTAGCAGCTATGAGCAGTTCTTC.

V usage is TRBV7-2 and J usage is TRBJ1-1; 7 bases match TRBD1. The V gene's germline CDR1 is SGHTA and CDR2 FQGNSA. The CDR3 covers 15 residues. The V and J ends lost 5 bases and 6 bases, in that order; junction bases with no gene match: 12. In DNA, the CDR3 is TGTGCCAGCAGCCCCAGACAGGGCGGGAGCGCTGAAGCTTTCTTT. Translation gives CASSPRQGGSAEAFF.

This clonotype was counted at least ten times. The chain joins TRBV12-3 or TRBV12-4 to TRBJ1-5; D remains ambiguous. Trimming shortened V by 0 bases and J by 4 bases, and 4 bases separated the two germline ends. CDR3 length: 13 amino acids. As DNA, the CDR3 is TGTGCCAGCAGTTTAGCAGAGAATCAGCCCCAGCATTTT. It encodes CASSLAENQPQHF.

This clonotype turned up a few times. The CDR3 DNA sequence: TGCAGTGCAGGACAGGGGGCGAAGGGTCAGCCCCAGCATTTT. Amino acids: CSAGQGAKGQPQHF. The chain links TRBV20-1 to TRBJ1-5, with 11 nucleotides matching TRBD1. Germline-derived CDR1 and CDR2 are DFQATT and SNEGSKA (reference sequence). Trimming cost V 6 bases and J 6 bases; bases outside gene matches: 7. This CDR3 is built from 14 residues.

This clonotype has a handful of counts. The V and J genes are TRBV3-1 and TRBJ2-3, with D possibly being TRBD2 (6 bases). Between the trimmed V and J ends, which lost 4 bases and 5 bases, there was a span of 10 bases. CDR1 is LGHDT and CDR2 is YNNKEL in the germline V gene (reference sequence). The CDR3 is made up of 13 amino acids. In DNA, the CDR3 is TGTGCCAGCAGCCGCCGGGGAGGAGATACGCAGTATTTT. Its translation is CASSRRGGDTQYF.

The CDR3 DNA reads TGTGCCAGCAGCCCTCGGGACAGGGAAGAGACCCAGTACTTC. Protein: CASSPRDREETQYF. The V call is TRBV3-1, the J call TRBJ2-5; 9 bases fit TRBD1. V shed 4 bases, J shed 3 bases, and the junction held 3 bases outside the gene matches. Germline CDR1 is LGHDT and CDR2 is YNNKEL (reference sequence). This CDR3 spans 14 amino acids.

Remarks on this clonotype: It may be a read error: a sequence one base away is much more abundant. Since no conserved phenylalanine or tryptophan closes the CDR3, a read error is the likely cause. The J gene is TRBJ2-6, the V gene TRBV11-2; D uncertain. This CDR3 is 13 amino acids long. Germline V lookup: CDR1 SGHAT, CDR2 FQNNGV. Trimming took off 8 bases at V and 1 base at J, with 6 bases between the two ends. The CDR3, as DNA: TGTGCCAGCGTGTTTTCTGGGGCCAACGTCCTGACTTTA. It encodes CASVFSGANVLTL.

The J gene is TRBJ1-1, the V gene TRBV20-1; no definite D call. V lost 2 bases to trimming and J lost 1 base, with 11 bases between them. Germline-derived CDR1 and CDR2 are DFQATT and SNEGSKA (reference sequence). CDR3 size: 14 residues. As DNA, the CDR3 is TGCAGTGCTAGACGACGGGGAGGGAACACTGAAGCTTTCTTT. This translates into CSARRRGGNTEAFF.

This clonotype was observed at least ten times. The gene calls are TRBV7-9 and TRBJ2-5; D perhaps matches TRBD1 (5 bases). The CDR3 is made up of 14 amino acids. V was trimmed by 2 bases and J by 3 bases, leaving 10 bases between them. CDR1 and CDR2 (germline): SEHNR, FQNEAQ (reference sequence). The CDR3 region has the DNA TGTGCCAGCAGCTTACGTAGCAGGGAAGAGACCCAGTACTTC. Residues: CASSLRSREETQYF.

The chain recombines TRBV18 with TRBJ1-4, with D maybe TRBD1 (6 bases). With 8 bases removed from V and 0 bases from J, the gap between germline ends came to 10 bases. The CDR3 is 14 residues long. CDR1 and CDR2 from the germline V gene are KGHSH and LQKENI. The CDR3 DNA reads TGTGCCAGCCGCGGACAGTCAACTAATGAAAAACTGTTTTTT. Amino acids: CASRGQSTNEKLFF.

There are a few counts of this clonotype. The chain is built from TRBV5-1 and TRBJ2-7; possibly TRBD1 for D (6 bases). Germline V gene sequence: CDR1 SGHRS, CDR2 YFSETQ. The length of the CDR3 is 13 residues. Trimming shortened V by 4 bases and J by 4 bases, and 12 bases separated the two germline ends. The CDR3 DNA reads as TGCGCCAGCAGCCAGGGGCCTGATTACGAGCAGTACTTC. This sequence encodes CASSQGPDYEQYF.

This clonotype was observed at least ten times. This sequence joins TRBV5-6 and TRBJ2-1; D not certain. Germline V lookup: CDR1 SGHDT, CDR2 YYEEEE. Trimming stripped 6 bases from V and 5 bases from J, with 6 bases between. The CDR3 spans 11 residues. CDR3: CASTKNNEQFF. Written as DNA, the CDR3 is TGTGCCAGCACCAAGAACAATGAGCAGTTCTTC.

The rearrangement joins TRBV20-1 to TRBJ2-1, with D unresolved. Germline V gene sequence: CDR1 DFQATT, CDR2 SNEGSKA (reference sequence). Trimming took off 1 base at V and 6 bases at J, with 13 bases between the two ends. This CDR3 has 14 residues. CDR3 loop: CSARAPVNSNEQFF. CDR3 in DNA: TGCAGTGCTAGAGCCCCAGTAAATAGCAATGAGCAGTTCTTC.